This T cell receptor (beta chain) is drawn from a study of neurological immune-mediated disorders. This clonotype was seen repeatedly, ten times or more. The target antigen is unknown. As for the cDNA, it was generated by 5'RACE with 10-nucleotide random UMIs. One entry per CDR3 protein, called by TCRdb with MiXCR from the 5' RACE reads. The sample consists of under 60,000 distinct CDR3 sequences, approximately 10% of them appearing once. Germline CDR1 is ENHRY and CDR2 is SYGVKD. V shed 3 bases, J shed 4 bases, and the junction held 8 bases outside the gene matches. The CDR3 has 15 residues. Findings and limits, study-wide: Private repertoires in all groups were suggested by the absence of shared CDR3 amino acid sequences among expanded clones across subjects.

Libraries used 2 million unsorted PBMCs kept frozen in RNAlater. Specimen: PBMCs. The TCR was taken from a woman in her forties with HTLV-1-associated myelopathy (HAM/TSP). This chain uses TRBV10-3 with TRBJ1-1; TRBD1 agrees at 7 bases. CDR3 sequence (DNA): TGTGCCATCAGTGACACAGGGGCGGGGAGCACTGAAGCTTTCTTT. Encoded protein: CAISDTGAGSTEAFF.